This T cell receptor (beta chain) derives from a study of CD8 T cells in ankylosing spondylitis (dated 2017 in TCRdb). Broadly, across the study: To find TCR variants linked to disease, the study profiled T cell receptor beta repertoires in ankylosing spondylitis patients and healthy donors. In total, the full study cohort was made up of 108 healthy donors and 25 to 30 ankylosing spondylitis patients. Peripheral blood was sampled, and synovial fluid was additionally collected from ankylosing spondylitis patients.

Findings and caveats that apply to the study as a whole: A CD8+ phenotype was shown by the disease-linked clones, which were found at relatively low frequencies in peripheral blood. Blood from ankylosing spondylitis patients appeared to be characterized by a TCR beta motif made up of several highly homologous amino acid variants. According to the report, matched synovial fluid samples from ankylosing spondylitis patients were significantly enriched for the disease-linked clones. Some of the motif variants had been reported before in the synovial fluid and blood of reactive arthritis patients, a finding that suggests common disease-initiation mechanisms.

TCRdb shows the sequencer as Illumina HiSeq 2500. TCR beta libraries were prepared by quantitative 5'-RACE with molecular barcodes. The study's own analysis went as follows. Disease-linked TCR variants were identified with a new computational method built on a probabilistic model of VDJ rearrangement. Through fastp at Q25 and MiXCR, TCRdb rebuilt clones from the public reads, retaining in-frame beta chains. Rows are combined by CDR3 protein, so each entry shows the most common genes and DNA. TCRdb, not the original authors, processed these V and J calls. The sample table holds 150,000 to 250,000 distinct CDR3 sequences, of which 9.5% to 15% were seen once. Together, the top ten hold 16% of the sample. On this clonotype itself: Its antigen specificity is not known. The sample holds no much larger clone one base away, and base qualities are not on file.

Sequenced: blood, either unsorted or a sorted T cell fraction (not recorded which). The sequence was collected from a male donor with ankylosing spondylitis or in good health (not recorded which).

The DNA is TGCGCCAGCAGCCATACGGGGGGAGGCACAGATACGCAGTATTTT. It encodes CASSHTGGGTDTQYF. Recombination joined TRBV4-1 with TRBJ2-3, with 7 bases aligning to TRBD2. The CDR3 spans 15 residues, from the cysteine through the phenylalanine. Kept here is only the CDR3 DNA, which spans 45 bases and is read in frame from base 1. Trimmed from V: 3 bases; trimmed from J: 1 base; junction bases lacking a gene match: 4. CDR1 and CDR2 are drawn from the germline V gene: MGHRA, YSYEKL.